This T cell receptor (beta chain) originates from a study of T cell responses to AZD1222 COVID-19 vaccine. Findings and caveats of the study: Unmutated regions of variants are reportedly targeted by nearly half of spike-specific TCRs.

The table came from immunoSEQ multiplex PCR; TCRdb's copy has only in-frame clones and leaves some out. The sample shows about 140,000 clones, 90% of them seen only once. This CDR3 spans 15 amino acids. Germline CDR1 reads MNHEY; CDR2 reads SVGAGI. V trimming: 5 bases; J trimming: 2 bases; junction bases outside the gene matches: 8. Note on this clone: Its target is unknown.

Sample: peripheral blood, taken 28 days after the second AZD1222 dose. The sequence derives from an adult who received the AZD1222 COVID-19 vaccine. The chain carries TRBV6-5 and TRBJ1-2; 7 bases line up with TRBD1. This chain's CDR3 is CASSTHRGRNYGYTF. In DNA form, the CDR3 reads TGTGCCAGCAGTACCCACAGGGGACGAAACTATGGCTACACCTTC.